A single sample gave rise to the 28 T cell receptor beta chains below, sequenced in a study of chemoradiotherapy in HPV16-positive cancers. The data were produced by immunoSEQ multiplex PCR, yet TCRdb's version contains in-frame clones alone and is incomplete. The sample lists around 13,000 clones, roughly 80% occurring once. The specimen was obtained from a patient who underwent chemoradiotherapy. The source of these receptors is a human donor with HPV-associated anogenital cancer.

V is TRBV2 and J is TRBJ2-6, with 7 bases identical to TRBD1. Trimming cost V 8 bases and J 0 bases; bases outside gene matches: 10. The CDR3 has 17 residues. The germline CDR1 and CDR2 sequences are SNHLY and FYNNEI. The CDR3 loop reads CASVRDRDNSGANVLTF. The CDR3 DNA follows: TGTGCCAGCGTCCGGGACAGAGATAACTCTGGGGCCAACGTCCTGACTTTC.

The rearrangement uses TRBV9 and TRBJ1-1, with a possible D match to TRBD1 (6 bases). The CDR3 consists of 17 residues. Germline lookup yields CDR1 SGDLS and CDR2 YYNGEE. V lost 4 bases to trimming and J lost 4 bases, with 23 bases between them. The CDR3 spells CASSPQRGQGWGTEAFF. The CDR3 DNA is TGTGCCAGCAGCCCCCAAAGGGGTCAGGGGTGGGGCACTGAAGCTTTCTTT.

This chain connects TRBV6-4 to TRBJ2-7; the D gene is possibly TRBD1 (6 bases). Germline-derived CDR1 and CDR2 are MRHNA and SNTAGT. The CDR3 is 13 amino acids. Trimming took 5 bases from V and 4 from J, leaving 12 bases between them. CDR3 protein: CASSLDSGYEQYF. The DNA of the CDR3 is TGTGCCAGCAGTTTGGACAGCGGATACGAGCAGTACTTC.

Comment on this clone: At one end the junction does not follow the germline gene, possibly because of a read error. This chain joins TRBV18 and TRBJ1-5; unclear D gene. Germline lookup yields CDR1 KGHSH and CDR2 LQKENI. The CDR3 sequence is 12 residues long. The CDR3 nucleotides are TGTGCCAGCTCACCACCGGGTGAGCCCCGGCATTTT. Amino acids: CASSPPGEPRHF.

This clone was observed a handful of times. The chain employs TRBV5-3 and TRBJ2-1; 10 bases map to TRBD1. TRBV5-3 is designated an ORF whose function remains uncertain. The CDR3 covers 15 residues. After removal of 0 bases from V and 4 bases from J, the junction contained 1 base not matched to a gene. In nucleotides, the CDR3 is TGTGCCAGAAGCTTGGGGGACAGGGGTTACAATGAGCAGTTCTTC. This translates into CARSLGDRGYNEQFF.

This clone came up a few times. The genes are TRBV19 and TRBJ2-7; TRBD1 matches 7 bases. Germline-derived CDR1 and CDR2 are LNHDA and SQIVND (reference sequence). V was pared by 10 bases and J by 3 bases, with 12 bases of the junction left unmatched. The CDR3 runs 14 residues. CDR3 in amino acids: CATRGSQPGYEQYF. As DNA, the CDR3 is TGTGCCACCAGGGGGAGCCAACCTGGCTACGAGCAGTACTTC.

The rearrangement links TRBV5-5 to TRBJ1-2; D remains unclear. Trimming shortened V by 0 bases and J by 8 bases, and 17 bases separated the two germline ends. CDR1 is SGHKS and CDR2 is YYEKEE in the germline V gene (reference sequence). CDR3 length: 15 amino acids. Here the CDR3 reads CASSLASSVAAGYTF. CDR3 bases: TGTGCCAGCAGCTTGGCCTCCTCTGTGGCTGCAGGCTACACCTTC.

The CDR3 loop reads CASSLNRGTDTQYF. The CDR3, as DNA: TGCGCCAGCAGCTTGAACAGGGGCACAGATACGCAGTATTTT. V and J are TRBV5-1 and TRBJ2-3, with D possibly being TRBD1 (6 bases). Trimming removed 1 base from V and 1 base from J, with 7 bases in between. CDR1 and CDR2 (germline): SGHRS, YFSETQ. The length of the CDR3 is 14 residues.

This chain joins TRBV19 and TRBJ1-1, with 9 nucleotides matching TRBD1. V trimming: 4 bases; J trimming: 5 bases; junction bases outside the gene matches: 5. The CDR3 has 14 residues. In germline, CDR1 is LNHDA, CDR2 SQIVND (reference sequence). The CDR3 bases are TGTGCCAGTAGTAACGACAGGGGGAGAACTGAAGCTTTCTTT. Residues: CASSNDRGRTEAFF.

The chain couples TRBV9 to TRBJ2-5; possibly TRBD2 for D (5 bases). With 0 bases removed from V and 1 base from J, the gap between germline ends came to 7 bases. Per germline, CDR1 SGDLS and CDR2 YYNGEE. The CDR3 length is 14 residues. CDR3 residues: CASSVAGIQETQYF. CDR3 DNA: TGTGCCAGCAGCGTAGCGGGGATCCAAGAGACCCAGTACTTC.

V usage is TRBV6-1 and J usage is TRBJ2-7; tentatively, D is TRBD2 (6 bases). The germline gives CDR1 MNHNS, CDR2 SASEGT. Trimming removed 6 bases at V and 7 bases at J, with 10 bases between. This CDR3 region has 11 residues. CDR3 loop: CASRGGGEQYF. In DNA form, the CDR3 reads TGTGCCAGCAGGGGAGGCGGGGAGCAGTACTTC.

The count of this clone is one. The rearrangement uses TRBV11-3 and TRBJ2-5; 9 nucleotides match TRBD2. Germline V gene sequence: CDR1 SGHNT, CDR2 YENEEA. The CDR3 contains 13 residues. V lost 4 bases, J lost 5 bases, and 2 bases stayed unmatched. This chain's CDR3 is CASSSLAGETQYF. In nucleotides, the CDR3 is TGTGCCAGCAGCTCGCTAGCGGGGGAGACCCAGTACTTC.

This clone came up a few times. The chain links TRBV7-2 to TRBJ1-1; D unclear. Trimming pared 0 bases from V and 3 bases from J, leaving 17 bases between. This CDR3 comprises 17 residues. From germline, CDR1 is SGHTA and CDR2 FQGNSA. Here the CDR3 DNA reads TGTGCCAGCAGCTTAGCGCCTCTAGTAGGAGCAGACACTGAAGCTTTCTTT. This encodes CASSLAPLVGADTEAFF.

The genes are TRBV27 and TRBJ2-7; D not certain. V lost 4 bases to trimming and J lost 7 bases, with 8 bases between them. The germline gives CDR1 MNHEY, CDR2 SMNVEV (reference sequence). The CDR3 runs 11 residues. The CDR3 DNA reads TGTGCCAGCAGTTCCCTGGGAGAGCAGTACTTC. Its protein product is CASSSLGEQYF.

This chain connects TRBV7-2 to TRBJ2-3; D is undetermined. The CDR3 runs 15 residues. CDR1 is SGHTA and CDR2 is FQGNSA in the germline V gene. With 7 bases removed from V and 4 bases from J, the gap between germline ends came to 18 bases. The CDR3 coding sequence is TGTGCCAGCACCCTGAAGTCCCTAAGCGCAGATACGCAGTATTTT. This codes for CASTLKSLSADTQYF.

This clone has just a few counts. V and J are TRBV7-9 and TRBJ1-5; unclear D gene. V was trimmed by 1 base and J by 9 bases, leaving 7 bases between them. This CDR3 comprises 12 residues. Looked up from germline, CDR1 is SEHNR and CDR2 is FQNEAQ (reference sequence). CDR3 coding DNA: TGTGCCAGCAGCTTAGATTCTGCGCCCCAGCATTTT. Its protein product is CASSLDSAPQHF.

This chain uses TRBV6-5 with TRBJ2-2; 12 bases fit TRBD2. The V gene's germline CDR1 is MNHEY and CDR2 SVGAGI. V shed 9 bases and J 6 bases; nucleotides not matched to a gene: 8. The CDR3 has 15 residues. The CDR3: CASSPGLAGPGELFF. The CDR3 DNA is TGTGCCAGTTCCCCGGGACTAGCGGGCCCCGGGGAGCTGTTTTTT.

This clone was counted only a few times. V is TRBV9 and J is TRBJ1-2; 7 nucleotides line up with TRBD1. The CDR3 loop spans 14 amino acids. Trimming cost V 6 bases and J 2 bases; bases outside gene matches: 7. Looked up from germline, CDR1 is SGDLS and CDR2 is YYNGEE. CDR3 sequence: CASTRDSGNYGYTF. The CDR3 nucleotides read TGTGCCAGCACCCGGGACAGCGGCAACTATGGCTACACCTTC.

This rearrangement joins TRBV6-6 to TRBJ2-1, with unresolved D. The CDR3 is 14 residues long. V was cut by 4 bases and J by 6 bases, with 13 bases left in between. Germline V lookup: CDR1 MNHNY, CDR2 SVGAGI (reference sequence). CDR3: CASSLLGSANEQFF. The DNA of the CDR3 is TGTGCCAGCAGTTTACTCGGGTCCGCCAATGAGCAGTTCTTC.

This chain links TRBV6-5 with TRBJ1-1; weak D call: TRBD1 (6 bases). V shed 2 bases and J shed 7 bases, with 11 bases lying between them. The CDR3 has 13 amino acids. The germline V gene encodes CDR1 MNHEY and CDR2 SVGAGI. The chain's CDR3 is CASSYPGAVEAFF. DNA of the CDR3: TGTGCCAGCAGTTACCCGGGGGCGGTTGAAGCTTTCTTT.

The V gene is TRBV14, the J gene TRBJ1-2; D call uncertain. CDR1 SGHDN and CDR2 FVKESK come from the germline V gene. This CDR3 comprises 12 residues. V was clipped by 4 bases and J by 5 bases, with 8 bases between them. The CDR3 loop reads CASSPGRYGYTF. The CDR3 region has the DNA TGTGCCAGCAGCCCCGGGAGGTATGGCTACACCTTC.

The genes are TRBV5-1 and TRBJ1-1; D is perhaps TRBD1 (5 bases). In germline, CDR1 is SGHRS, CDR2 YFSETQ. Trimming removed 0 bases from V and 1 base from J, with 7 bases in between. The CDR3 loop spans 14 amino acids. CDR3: CASSLVRENTEAFF. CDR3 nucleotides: TGCGCCAGCAGCTTGGTCAGGGAGAACACTGAAGCTTTCTTT.

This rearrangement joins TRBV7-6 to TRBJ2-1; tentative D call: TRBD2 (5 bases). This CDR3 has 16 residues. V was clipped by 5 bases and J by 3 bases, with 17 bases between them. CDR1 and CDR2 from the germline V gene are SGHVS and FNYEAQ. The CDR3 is CASSQWSTSLYNEQFF. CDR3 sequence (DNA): TGTGCCAGCAGCCAATGGTCCACTAGTCTCTACAATGAGCAGTTCTTC.

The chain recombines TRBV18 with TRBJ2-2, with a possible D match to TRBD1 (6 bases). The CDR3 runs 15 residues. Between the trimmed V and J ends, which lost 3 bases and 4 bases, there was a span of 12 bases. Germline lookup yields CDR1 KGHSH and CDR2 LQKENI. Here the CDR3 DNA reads TGTGCCAGCTCACCCGACAGGTTATCCACCGGGGAGCTGTTTTTT. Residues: CASSPDRLSTGELFF.

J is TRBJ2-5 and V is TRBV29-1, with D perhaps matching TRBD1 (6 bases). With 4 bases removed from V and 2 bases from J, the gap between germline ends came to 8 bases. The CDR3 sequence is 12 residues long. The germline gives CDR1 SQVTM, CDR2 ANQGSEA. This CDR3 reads CSVGQAQETQYF. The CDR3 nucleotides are TGCAGCGTTGGACAGGCGCAAGAGACCCAGTACTTC.

This chain's CDR3 is CASSYSIQGDRAEAFF. The DNA for the CDR3 is TGTGCCAGCAGTTACTCGATTCAGGGGGATCGCGCTGAAGCTTTCTTT. The chain couples TRBV6-5 to TRBJ1-1; 7 bases fit TRBD1. This CDR3 is built from 16 residues. The germline gives CDR1 MNHEY, CDR2 SVGAGI. The trim removed 0 bases at V and 6 bases at J, leaving 10 bases unmatched.

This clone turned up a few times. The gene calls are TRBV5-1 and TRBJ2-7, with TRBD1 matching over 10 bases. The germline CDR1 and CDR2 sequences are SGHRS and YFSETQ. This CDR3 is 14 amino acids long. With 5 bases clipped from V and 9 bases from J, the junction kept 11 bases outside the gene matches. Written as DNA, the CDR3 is TGCGCCAGCAGGACCGGGACAGGGGTTATTGGGCAGTACTTC. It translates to CASRTGTGVIGQYF.

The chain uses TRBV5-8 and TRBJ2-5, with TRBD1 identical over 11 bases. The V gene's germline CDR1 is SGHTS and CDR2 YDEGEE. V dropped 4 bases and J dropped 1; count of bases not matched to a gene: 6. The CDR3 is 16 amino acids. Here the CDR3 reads CASSIGTGGFQETQYF. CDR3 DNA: TGTGCCAGCAGCATCGGGACAGGGGGTTTCCAAGAGACCCAGTACTTC.